This entry concerns a single TCR beta chain. Original processing notes: Amplifying reference gene primers gave estimates of nucleated cell counts. Clones were sequenced by immunoSEQ multiplex PCR, and TCRdb holds only the in-frame ones, with some missing. V and J calls and clone size are as listed in that table; D and trimming were resolved from the DNA. Here the sample spans some 160,000 clones, roughly 80% being singletons. This record comes from a study of blood T cell repertoires in COVID-19. This CDR3 has 17 amino acids. Trimming removed 2 bases from V and 2 bases from J; junction bases left unmatched: 8. CDR1 is MGHRA and CDR2 is YSYEKL in the germline V gene.

The sequenced material came from peripheral blood. The receptor was isolated from a woman older than 75 with acute or convalescent COVID-19. The V and J genes are TRBV4-1 and TRBJ2-2, with TRBD1 identical over 7 bases. The CDR3: CASSQYYRGLNTGELFF. The CDR3 DNA is TGCGCCAGCAGCCAATATTACAGGGGTCTCAACACCGGGGAGCTGTTTTTT.